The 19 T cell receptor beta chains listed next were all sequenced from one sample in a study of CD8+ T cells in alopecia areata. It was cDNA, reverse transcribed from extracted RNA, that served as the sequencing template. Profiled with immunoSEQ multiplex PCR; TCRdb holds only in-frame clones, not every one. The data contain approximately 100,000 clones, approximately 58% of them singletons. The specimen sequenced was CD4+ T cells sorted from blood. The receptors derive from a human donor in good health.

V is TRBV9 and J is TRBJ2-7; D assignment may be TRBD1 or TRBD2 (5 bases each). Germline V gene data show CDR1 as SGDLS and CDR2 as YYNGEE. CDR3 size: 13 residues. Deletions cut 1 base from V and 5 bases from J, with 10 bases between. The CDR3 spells CASSVNRDHEQYF. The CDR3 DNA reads TGTGCCAGCAGCGTAAACCGGGACCACGAGCAGTACTTC. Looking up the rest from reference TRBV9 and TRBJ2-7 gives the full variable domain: DSGVTQTPKHLITATGQRVTLRCSPRSGDLSVYWYQQSLDQGLQFLIQYYNGEERAKGNILERFSAQQFPDLHSELNLSSLELGDSALYFCASSVNRDHEQYFGPGTRLTVT.

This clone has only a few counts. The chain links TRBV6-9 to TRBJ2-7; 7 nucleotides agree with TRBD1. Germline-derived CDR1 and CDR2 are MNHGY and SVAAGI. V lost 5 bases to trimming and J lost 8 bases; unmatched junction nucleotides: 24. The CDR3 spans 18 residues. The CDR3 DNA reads TGTGCCAGCAGTCCAGAGGTACGTCGGGACAGTCACCCATACAAGCAGTACTTC. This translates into CASSPEVRRDSHPYKQYF.

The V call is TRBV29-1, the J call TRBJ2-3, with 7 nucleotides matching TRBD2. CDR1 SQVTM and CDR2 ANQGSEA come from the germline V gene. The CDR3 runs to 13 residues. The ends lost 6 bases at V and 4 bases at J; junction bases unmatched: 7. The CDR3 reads CSVELSGADTQYF. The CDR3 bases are TGCAGCGTCGAGCTAAGCGGGGCAGATACGCAGTATTTT.

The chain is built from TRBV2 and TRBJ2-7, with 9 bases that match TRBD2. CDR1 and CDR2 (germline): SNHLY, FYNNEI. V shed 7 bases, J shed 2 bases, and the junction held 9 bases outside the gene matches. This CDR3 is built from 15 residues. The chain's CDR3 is CASTHLTSGPYEQYF. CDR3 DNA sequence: TGTGCCAGCACTCACTTGACTAGCGGACCCTACGAGCAGTACTTC.

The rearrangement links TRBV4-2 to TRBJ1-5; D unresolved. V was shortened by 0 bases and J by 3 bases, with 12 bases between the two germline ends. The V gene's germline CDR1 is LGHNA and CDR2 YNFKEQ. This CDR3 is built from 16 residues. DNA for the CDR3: TGTGCCAGCAGCCAAGATTTGATGCGGCCCAATCAGCCCCAGCATTTT. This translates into CASSQDLMRPNQPQHF.

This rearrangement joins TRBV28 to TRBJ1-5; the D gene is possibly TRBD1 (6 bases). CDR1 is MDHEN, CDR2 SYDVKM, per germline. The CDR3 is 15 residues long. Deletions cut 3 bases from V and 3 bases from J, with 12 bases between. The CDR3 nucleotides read TGTGCCAGCAGTTTTGCAGGGGCCTTCAATCAGCCCCAGCATTTT. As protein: CASSFAGAFNQPQHF.

In nucleotides, the CDR3 is TGCGCCAGCAGCCAACGACAGACAATGAACACTGAAGCTTTCTTT. Protein product: CASSQRQTMNTEAFF. This chain connects TRBV4-1 to TRBJ1-1; D is possibly TRBD1 (5 bases). The V end was cut by 2 bases, the J end by 0 bases, with 10 bases between. The CDR3 loop spans 15 amino acids. Germline lookup yields CDR1 MGHRA and CDR2 YSYEKL.

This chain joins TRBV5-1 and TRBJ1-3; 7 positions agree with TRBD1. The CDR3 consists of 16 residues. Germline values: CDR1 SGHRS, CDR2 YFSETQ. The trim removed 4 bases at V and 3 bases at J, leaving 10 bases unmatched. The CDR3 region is CASSAGTASFGNTIYF. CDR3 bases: TGCGCCAGCAGCGCCGGGACAGCCAGCTTTGGAAACACCATATATTTT.

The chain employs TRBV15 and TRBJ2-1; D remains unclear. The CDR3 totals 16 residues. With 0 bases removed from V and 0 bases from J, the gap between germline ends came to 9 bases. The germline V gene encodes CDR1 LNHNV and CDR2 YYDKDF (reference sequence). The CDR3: CATSRDGYSSYNEQFF. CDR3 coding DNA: TGTGCCACCAGCAGAGATGGATACAGCTCCTACAATGAGCAGTTCTTC.

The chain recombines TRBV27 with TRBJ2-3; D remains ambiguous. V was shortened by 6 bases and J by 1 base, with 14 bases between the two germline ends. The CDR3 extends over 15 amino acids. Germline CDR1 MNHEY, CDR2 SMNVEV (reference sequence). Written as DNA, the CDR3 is TGTGCCAGCAGCCCCTTTGGCACTGGCACAGATACGCAGTATTTT. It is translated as CASSPFGTGTDTQYF.

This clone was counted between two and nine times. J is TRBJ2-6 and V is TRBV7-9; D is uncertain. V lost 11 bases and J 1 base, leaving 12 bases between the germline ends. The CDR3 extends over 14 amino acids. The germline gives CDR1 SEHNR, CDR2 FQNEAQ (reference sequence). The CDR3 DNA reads TGTGCCGCCGGCGCCCGATCTGGGGCCAACGTCCTGACTTTC. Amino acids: CAAGARSGANVLTF. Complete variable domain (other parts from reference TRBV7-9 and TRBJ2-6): DTGVSQNPRHKITKRGQNVTFRCDPISEHNRLYWYRQTLGQGPEFLTYFQNEAQLEKSRLLSDRFSAERPKGSFSTLEIQRTEQGDSAMYLCAAGARSGANVLTFGAGSRLTVL.

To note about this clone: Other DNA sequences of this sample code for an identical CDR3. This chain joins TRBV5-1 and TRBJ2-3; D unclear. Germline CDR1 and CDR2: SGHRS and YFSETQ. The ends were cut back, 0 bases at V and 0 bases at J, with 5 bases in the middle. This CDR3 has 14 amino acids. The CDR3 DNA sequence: TGCGCCAGCAGCTTGGGCACTAGCACAGATACGCAGTATTTT. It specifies CASSLGTSTDTQYF.

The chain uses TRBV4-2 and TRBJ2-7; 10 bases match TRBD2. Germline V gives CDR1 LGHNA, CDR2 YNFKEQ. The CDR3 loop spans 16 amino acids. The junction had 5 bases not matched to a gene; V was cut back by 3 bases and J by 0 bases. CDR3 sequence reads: CASSQASGGLSYEQYF. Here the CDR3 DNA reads TGTGCCAGCAGCCAGGCTAGCGGGGGCCTCTCCTACGAGCAGTACTTC.

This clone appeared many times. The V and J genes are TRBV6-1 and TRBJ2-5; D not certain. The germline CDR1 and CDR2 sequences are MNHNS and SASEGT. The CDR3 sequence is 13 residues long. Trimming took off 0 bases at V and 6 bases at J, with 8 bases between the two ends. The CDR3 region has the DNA TGTGCCAGCAGTGAAGCCCGGTGGCAGACCCAGTACTTC. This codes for CASSEARWQTQYF.

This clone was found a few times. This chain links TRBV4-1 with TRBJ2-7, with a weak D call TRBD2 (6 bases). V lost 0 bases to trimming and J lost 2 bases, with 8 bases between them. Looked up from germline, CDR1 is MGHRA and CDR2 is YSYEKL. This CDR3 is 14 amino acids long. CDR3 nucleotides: TGCGCCAGCAGCCAAGAGGAGGGACCCTACGAGCAGTACTTC. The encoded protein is CASSQEEGPYEQYF.

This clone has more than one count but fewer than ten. This CDR3 is CASSLAQGTIGNEQFF. CDR3 sequence (DNA): TGTGCCAGCAGCTTAGCGCAGGGGACTATTGGTAATGAGCAGTTCTTC. The chain links TRBV7-2 to TRBJ2-1; maybe TRBD2 (7 bases). Germline loops: CDR1 SGHTA, CDR2 FQGNSA. The CDR3 totals 16 residues. Trimming removed 0 bases at V and 7 bases at J, with 16 bases between.

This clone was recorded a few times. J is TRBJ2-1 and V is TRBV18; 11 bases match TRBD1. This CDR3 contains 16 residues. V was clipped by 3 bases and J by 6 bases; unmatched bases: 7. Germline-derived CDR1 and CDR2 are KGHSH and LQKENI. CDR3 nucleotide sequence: TGTGCCAGCTCACCCCTAGGACAGGGGGCAAGCAATGAGCAGTTCTTC. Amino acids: CASSPLGQGASNEQFF.

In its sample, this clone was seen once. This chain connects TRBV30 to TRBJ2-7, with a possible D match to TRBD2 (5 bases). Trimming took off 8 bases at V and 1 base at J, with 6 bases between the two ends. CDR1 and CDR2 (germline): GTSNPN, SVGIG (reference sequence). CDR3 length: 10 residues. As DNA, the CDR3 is TGTGCCAGCGGATCCTACGAGCAGTACTTC. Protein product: CASGSYEQYF.

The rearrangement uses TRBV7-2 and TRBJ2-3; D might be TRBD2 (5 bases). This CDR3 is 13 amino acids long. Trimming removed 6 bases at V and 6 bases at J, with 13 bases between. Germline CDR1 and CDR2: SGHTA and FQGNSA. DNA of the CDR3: TGTGCCAGCAGGTTCGAGGGATCGGATACGCAGTATTTT. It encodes CASRFEGSDTQYF.